The rows below give T cell receptor beta chains drawn from one sample of a study of blood T cell repertoires in COVID-19. TCRdb's table, derived via immunoSEQ multiplex PCR, lists solely in-frame clones and lacks some. In the table there are 89,000 or so clones, roughly 90% of which are singletons. Material for sequencing was peripheral blood. The receptors here all came from a man over 45 with COVID-19, enrolled during active disease. Both conserved end residues are part of each CDR3. Fields, in order: J gene, V gene, CDR3 protein.

J gene: TRBJ1-2
V gene: TRBV19
CDR3 protein: CASSIVGELNYGYTF

J gene: TRBJ1-5
V gene: TRBV5-5
CDR3 protein: CASSLETGAQHF

J gene: TRBJ2-5
V gene: TRBV7-9
CDR3 protein: CASSLGVETQYF

J gene: TRBJ1-6
V gene: TRBV6-5
CDR3 protein: CASSLIGEGSSPLHF

J gene: TRBJ2-5
V gene: TRBV20-1
CDR3 protein: CSASRGGAPETQYF

J gene: TRBJ1-2
V gene: TRBV28
CDR3 protein: CASSSHAPGYTF

J gene: TRBJ2-7
V gene: TRBV12-3/TRBV12-4
CDR3 protein: CASSVGVYEQYF

J gene: TRBJ2-1
V gene: TRBV14
CDR3 protein: CASSPYGQFNEQFF

J gene: TRBJ1-1
V gene: TRBV3-1/TRBV3-2
CDR3 protein: CASSQVEGYTEAFF

J gene: TRBJ1-6
V gene: TRBV9
CDR3 protein: CASSVGGGLTSPLHF

J gene: TRBJ1-3
V gene: TRBV19
CDR3 protein: CASNVGGSGNTIYF

J gene: TRBJ2-7
V gene: TRBV27
CDR3 protein: CASSLGGVGAEQYF

J gene: TRBJ2-5
V gene: TRBV5-4
CDR3 protein: CASSLGTGFQETQYF

J gene: TRBJ2-3
V gene: TRBV9
CDR3 protein: CASSRRTSGGPSTDTQYF

J gene: TRBJ1-6
V gene: TRBV18
CDR3 protein: CASSSTGGKGSPLHF

J gene: TRBJ2-5
V gene: TRBV9
CDR3 protein: CASSVPLETSGGARETQYF

J gene: TRBJ1-3
V gene: TRBV7-9
CDR3 protein: CASSLGDRHGNTIYF

J gene: TRBJ2-7
V gene: TRBV27
CDR3 protein: CASRWTSGAYEQYF

J gene: TRBJ1-6
V gene: TRBV28
CDR3 protein: CATALPGIRFEPLHF

J gene: TRBJ1-2
V gene: TRBV3-1/TRBV3-2
CDR3 protein: CASSQVGTGNYGYTF

J gene: TRBJ1-1
V gene: TRBV13
CDR3 protein: CASSPPLNTEAFF

J gene: TRBJ2-7
V gene: TRBV19
CDR3 protein: CASSIERSYEQYF

J gene: TRBJ2-7
V gene: TRBV7-2
CDR3 protein: CASSLSRGAYEQYF

J gene: TRBJ2-1
V gene: TRBV29-1
CDR3 protein: CSVEGQLAGGPGNEQFF

J gene: TRBJ1-1
V gene: TRBV28
CDR3 protein: CASSLAGGNTEAFF

J gene: TRBJ2-1
V gene: TRBV19
CDR3 protein: CASSKGQSRYNEQFF

J gene: TRBJ1-1
V gene: TRBV5-1
CDR3 protein: CASSTDGQGNTEAFF

J gene: TRBJ1-4
V gene: TRBV7-7
CDR3 protein: CASSLTSGTRYEELFF

J gene: TRBJ1-1
V gene: TRBV10-3
CDR3 protein: CASSGQQNTEAFF

J gene: TRBJ1-2
V gene: TRBV3-1/TRBV3-2
CDR3 protein: CASGQGAFGYTF

J gene: TRBJ2-2
V gene: TRBV7-9
CDR3 protein: CASRPTSGDSTGELFF